The clone carrying this T cell receptor beta chain was detected once. This specimen belongs to a study of blood T cell repertoires in COVID-19. Looking at the study overall: Sites in the United States, Italy and Spain provided acute and convalescent COVID-19 samples.

Authors' methods: Reference gene primer amplification gave nucleated cell count estimates. Sequenced by immunoSEQ multiplex PCR; TCRdb stores in-frame clones only, minus some. That table furnishes V, J and clone size, whereas the DNA furnished D and trimming. The top ten clones hold around 4.4% of a sample with roughly 95,000 clones, roughly four fifths of them seen once. Trimming took off 0 bases at V and 7 bases at J, with 13 bases between the two ends. The CDR3 extends over 16 amino acids. Germline CDR1 is MNHEY and CDR2 is SMNVEV (reference sequence). Sequenced material: peripheral blood. The sequence was obtained from a man in his 60s with acute or convalescent COVID-19. The rearrangement uses TRBV27 and TRBJ1-6, with D possibly TRBD1 on 5 matching bases. The CDR3 DNA follows: TGTGCCAGCAGTTTATCCCCTGCAGGGAGGAATTCACCCCTCCACTTT. Translating it yields CASSLSPAGRNSPLHF.